These 20 T cell receptor beta chains share one sample of origin, sequenced in a study of T-cell memory formation after mild COVID-19. TCRdb fed the 5' RACE reads into MiXCR, producing one record per CDR3 protein. The repertoire consists of about half a million distinct CDR3 sequences, with roughly 18% occurring once and the leading ten covering over 9%. What was sequenced was PBMCs or a T cell subset sorted from them (not recorded which). All receptors come from an adult woman who had mild COVID-19 (a few samples of this study predate the infection). Cell type and time point are not known.

V usage is TRBV20-1 and J usage is TRBJ1-3, with D unclear. The germline V gene has CDR1 DFQATT and CDR2 SNEGSKA (reference sequence). The germline V and J ends were trimmed by 6 bases and 4 bases, with 10 bases remaining between them. This CDR3 has 12 residues. The CDR3 coding sequence is TGCAGTGCCGCCCGGAGAGGAAACACCATATATTTT. Amino acids: CSAARRGNTIYF.

The chain combines TRBV12-3 or TRBV12-4 with TRBJ1-6, with D uncertain. The CDR3 has 15 amino acids. V lost 6 bases and J lost 6, with 15 bases in between. The DNA of the CDR3 is TGTGCCAGCAGGGCAGGCGGAGGAAGTAATTCACCCCTCCACTTT. Amino acids: CASRAGGGSNSPLHF.

The chain is built from TRBV21-1 and TRBJ2-2. TRBV21-1 is a documented pseudogene. This CDR3 comprises 14 residues. The CDR3 DNA sequence: TGTGCCAGCAGCAAAGTTGGGATCACCGGGGAGCTGTTTTTT. This gives the protein CASSKVGITGELFF.

The V call is TRBV9, the J call TRBJ2-5; a possible D gene is TRBD1 (8 bases). CDR3 size: 14 residues. CDR1 and CDR2 (germline): SGDLS, YYNGEE. The V end was cut by 4 bases, the J end by 0 bases, with 10 bases between. Written as DNA, the CDR3 is TGTGCCAGCAGCACAGGGGGGGACCAAGAGACCCAGTACTTC. It is translated as CASSTGGDQETQYF.

This sequence joins TRBV5-4 and TRBJ1-6; 9 nucleotides align to TRBD1. After removal of 2 bases from V and 7 bases from J, the junction contained 1 base not matched to a gene. The CDR3 totals 14 residues. Germline values: CDR1 SGHNT, CDR2 YYREEE (reference sequence). This chain's CDR3 is CASSFDRGNSPLHF. The CDR3 nucleotides are TGTGCCAGCAGCTTCGACAGGGGGAATTCACCCCTCCACTTT.

This clonotype was seen a few times. V is TRBV12-3 or TRBV12-4 and J is TRBJ1-4; weak D call: TRBD1 (5 bases). The CDR3 sequence is 16 residues long. Trimming stripped 7 bases from V and 0 bases from J, with 15 bases between. The CDR3 DNA reads as TGTGCCAGCACTATGACAGCTCCCTCAACTAATGAAAAACTGTTTTTT. Amino acids: CASTMTAPSTNEKLFF.

This chain joins TRBV6-5 and TRBJ1-1, with D perhaps TRBD1 (6 bases). This CDR3 spans 14 amino acids. Germline V lookup: CDR1 MNHEY, CDR2 SVGAGI. Trimming cost V 2 bases and J 8 bases, with 15 bases left between them. CDR3 in amino acids: CASSYEWGAGEAFF. As DNA, the CDR3 is TGTGCCAGCAGTTACGAGTGGGGGGCCGGAGAAGCTTTCTTT.

The chain carries TRBV12-3 or TRBV12-4 and TRBJ1-2; the D gene is possibly TRBD1 (6 bases). Trimming removed 7 bases from V and 9 bases from J, with 15 bases in between. The CDR3 runs 12 residues. CDR3 amino acids: CASNTGTGSYTF. The CDR3 coding sequence is TGTGCCAGCAATACAGGGACGGGGAGCTACACCTTC.

There are a few counts of this clonotype. This rearrangement joins TRBV6-5 to TRBJ2-3; 8 nucleotides agree with TRBD2. The germline V gene encodes CDR1 MNHEY and CDR2 SVGAGI. CDR3 size: 17 residues. V lost 2 bases to trimming and J lost 3 bases; unmatched junction nucleotides: 10. In DNA form, the CDR3 reads TGTGCCAGCAGTTACCACCGGGAGGGCCCTCTAACAGATACGCAGTATTTT. Amino acid sequence: CASSYHREGPLTDTQYF.

This clonotype was observed at least ten times. This sequence joins TRBV27 and TRBJ2-5; possibly TRBD2 for D (6 bases). Per the germline V gene, CDR1 is MNHEY and CDR2 is SMNVEV (reference sequence). The CDR3 loop spans 15 amino acids. Trimming shortened V by 1 base and J by 4 bases, and 13 bases separated the two germline ends. CDR3 in DNA: TGTGCCAGCAGTTTATACCTAACTAGCTCAGAGACCCAGTACTTC. This encodes CASSLYLTSSETQYF.

J is TRBJ2-2 and V is TRBV6-5; no reliable D call. This CDR3 region has 13 residues. V lost 2 bases and J 5 bases, leaving 6 bases between the germline ends. Germline CDR1 MNHEY, CDR2 SVGAGI. The CDR3 DNA is TGTGCCAGCAGTTACGCGCGGACCGGGGAGCTGTTTTTT. Translation: CASSYARTGELFF.

This clonotype was picked up a small number of times. The chain is built from TRBV12-3 or TRBV12-4 and TRBJ2-1; D unclear. V lost 3 bases and J 5 bases, leaving 20 bases between the germline ends. The CDR3 loop spans 17 amino acids. CDR3 bases: TGTGCCAGCAGTTTTCGTGCCGGCGTATTAAACCACAATGAGCAGTTCTTC. Translating gives CASSFRAGVLNHNEQFF.

This clonotype was observed many times. The chain joins TRBV20-1 to TRBJ2-7, with TRBD1 matching over 9 bases. Germline assignment: CDR1 DFQATT and CDR2 SNEGSKA (reference sequence). After removal of 1 base from V and 6 bases from J, the junction contained 4 bases not matched to a gene. This CDR3 comprises 13 residues. The CDR3 spells CSARATTGGEQYF. The CDR3 DNA sequence: TGCAGTGCTAGAGCTACGACAGGGGGCGAGCAGTACTTC.

Only a few counts were recorded for this clonotype. The genes are TRBV5-5 and TRBJ2-6; weak D call: TRBD1 (5 bases). Germline loops: CDR1 SGHKS, CDR2 YYEKEE (reference sequence). The CDR3 has 16 amino acids. Trimming pared 2 bases from V and 3 bases from J, leaving 12 bases between. CDR3 coding DNA: TGTGCCAGCAGCTTCAAGGGGCCTGGTGGGGCCAACGTCCTGACTTTC. The encoded protein is CASSFKGPGGANVLTF.

This clonotype was counted between two and nine times. V usage is TRBV7-9 and J usage is TRBJ2-4; D perhaps matches TRBD1 (5 bases). Germline values: CDR1 SEHNR, CDR2 FQNEAQ (reference sequence). The V gene lost 5 bases and the J gene lost 0 bases, with 17 bases spanning the gap. This CDR3 spans 17 amino acids. CDR3 protein: CASSPPTVQLAKNIQYF. CDR3 sequence (DNA): TGTGCCAGCAGCCCTCCGACAGTTCAGCTAGCCAAAAACATTCAGTACTTC.

The sample holds a few counts of this clonotype. This sequence joins TRBV14 and TRBJ2-1; possible D gene TRBD1, 6 bases. The germline V and J ends were trimmed by 7 bases and 8 bases, with 12 bases remaining between them. The germline V gene has CDR1 SGHDN and CDR2 FVKESK. The CDR3 loop spans 12 amino acids. This chain's CDR3 is CASNEGVHEQFF. CDR3 coding DNA: TGTGCCAGCAATGAGGGGGTCCATGAGCAGTTCTTC.

This clonotype was seen more than once but under ten times. V gene TRBV18 combines with J gene TRBJ2-3; TRBD1 matches 10 bases. J was trimmed by 4 bases and V by 3 bases; bases with no gene match: 10. CDR3 length equals 17 residues. Germline V lookup: CDR1 KGHSH, CDR2 LQKENI. The CDR3 is CASSPRDRGRRADTQYF. The CDR3 region has the DNA TGTGCCAGCTCACCGCGTGACAGGGGGCGCCGGGCAGATACGCAGTATTTT.

CDR3 in DNA: TGCAGTGCAATAGACTCGGGAGGAGGAACTGAAGCTTTCTTT. Residues: CSAIDSGGGTEAFF. V gene TRBV20-1 combines with J gene TRBJ1-1; no reliable D call. Germline V gene lookup returns CDR1 DFQATT and CDR2 SNEGSKA (reference sequence). The CDR3 loop spans 14 amino acids. V was shortened by 6 bases and J by 5 bases, with 19 bases between the two germline ends.

This clonotype was counted between two and nine times. The chain employs TRBV3-1 and TRBJ1-2; 7 positions agree with TRBD1. In germline, CDR1 is LGHDT, CDR2 YNNKEL (reference sequence). The CDR3 is made up of 14 amino acids. The V segment lost 5 bases and the J segment 4 bases; nucleotides outside the gene matches: 7. CDR3 sequence reads: CASSDWTGLYGYTF. The CDR3 nucleotides are TGTGCCAGCAGCGACTGGACAGGTCTCTATGGCTACACCTTC.

V is TRBV21-1 and J is TRBJ1-2; the table's D call, TRBD1, was not checked against the DNA. TRBV21-1 is a recognized pseudogene. The CDR3 contains 14 residues. As DNA, the CDR3 is TGTGCCAGCAGCAGGGGGACAGCTAACTATGGCTACACCTTC. Protein product: CASSRGTANYGYTF.